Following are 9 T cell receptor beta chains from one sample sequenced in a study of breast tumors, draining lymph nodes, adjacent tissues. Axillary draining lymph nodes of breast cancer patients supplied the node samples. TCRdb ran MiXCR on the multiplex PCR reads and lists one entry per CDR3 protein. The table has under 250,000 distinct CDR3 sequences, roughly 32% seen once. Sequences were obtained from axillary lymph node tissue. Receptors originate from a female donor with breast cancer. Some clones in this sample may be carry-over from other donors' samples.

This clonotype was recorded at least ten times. The CDR3 nucleotides read TGTGCCAGCAGACAACGCCGGGACTTGCCTTCTGGTGAGCAGTTCTTC. Its translation is CASRQRRDLPSGEQFF. The J gene is TRBJ2-1, the V gene TRBV6-6; TRBD2 is a possible D gene (6 bases). The CDR3 extends over 16 amino acids. The V and J ends lost 6 bases and 9 bases respectively, with 24 bases between them. The germline V gene encodes CDR1 MNHNY and CDR2 SVGAGI (reference sequence).

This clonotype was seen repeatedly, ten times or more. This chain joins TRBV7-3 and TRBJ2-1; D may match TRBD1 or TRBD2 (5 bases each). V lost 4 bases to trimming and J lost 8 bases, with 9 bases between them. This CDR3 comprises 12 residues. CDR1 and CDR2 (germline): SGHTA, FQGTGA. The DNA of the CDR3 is TGTGCCAGCAGCTCCGGGACGGATGAGCAGTTCTTC. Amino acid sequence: CASSSGTDEQFF.

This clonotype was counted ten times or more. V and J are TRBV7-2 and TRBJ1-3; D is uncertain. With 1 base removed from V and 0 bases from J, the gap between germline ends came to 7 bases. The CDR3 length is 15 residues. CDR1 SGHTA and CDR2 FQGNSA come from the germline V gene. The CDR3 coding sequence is TGTGCCAGCAGCTTAGTCTCAAGCTCTGGAAACACCATATATTTT. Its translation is CASSLVSSSGNTIYF.

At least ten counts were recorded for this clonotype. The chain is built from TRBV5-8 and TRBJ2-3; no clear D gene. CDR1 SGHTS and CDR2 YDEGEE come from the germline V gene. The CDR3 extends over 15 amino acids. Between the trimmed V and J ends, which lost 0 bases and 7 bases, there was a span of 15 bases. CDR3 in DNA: TGTGCCAGCAGCTTGGGGGGAACGACCCCTTATACGCAGTATTTT. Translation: CASSLGGTTPYTQYF.

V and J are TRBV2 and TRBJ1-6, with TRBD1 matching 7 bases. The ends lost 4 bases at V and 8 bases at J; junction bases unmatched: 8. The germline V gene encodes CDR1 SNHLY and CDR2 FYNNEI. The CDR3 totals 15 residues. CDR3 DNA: TGTGCCAGCAGTGCCCTCGACAGGGTTGATTCACCCCTCCACTTT. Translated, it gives CASSALDRVDSPLHF.

This CDR3 reads CASSPPGKTQYF. The DNA of the CDR3 is TGTGCCAGCAGTCCCCCCGGGAAGACCCAGTACTTC. The rearrangement joins TRBV28 to TRBJ2-5, with a possible D match to TRBD2 (5 bases). This CDR3 comprises 12 residues. Trimming pared 5 bases from V and 6 bases from J, leaving 10 bases between. Looked up from germline, CDR1 is MDHEN and CDR2 is SYDVKM.

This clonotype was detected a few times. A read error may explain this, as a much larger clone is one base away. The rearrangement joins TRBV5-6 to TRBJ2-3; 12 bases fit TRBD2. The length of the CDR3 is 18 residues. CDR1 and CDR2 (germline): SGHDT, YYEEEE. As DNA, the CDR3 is TGTGCCGGCAGTTTACCTCCGGGACTAGCGGGTCTCACGAATACGCAGTATTTT. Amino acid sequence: CAGSLPPGLAGLTNTQYF.

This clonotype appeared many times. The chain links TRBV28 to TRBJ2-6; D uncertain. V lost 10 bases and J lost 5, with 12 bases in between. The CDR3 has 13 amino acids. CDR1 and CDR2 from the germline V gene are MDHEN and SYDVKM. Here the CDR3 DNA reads TGTGCCATCGCTGGGTCCAGGGCCAACGTCCTGACTTTC. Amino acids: CAIAGSRANVLTF.

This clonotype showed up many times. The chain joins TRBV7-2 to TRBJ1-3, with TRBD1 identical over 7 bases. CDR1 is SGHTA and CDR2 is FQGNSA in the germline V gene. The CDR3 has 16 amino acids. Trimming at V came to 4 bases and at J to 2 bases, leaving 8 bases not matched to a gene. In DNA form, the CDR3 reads TGTGCCAGCAGCTCGTTAACAGGGGCACCTGGAAACACCATATATTTT. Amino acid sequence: CASSSLTGAPGNTIYF.